This TCR beta chain was sequenced in a study of sequential checkpoint blockade in melanoma. Turning to the study itself: First-line arms were nivolumab then ipilimumab, or the reverse, randomized 1:1. Both treatment sequences were followed by maintenance nivolumab.

Treatment given: randomized to nivolumab then ipilimumab (arm A) or the reverse (arm B). DNA-damaging chemotherapy had not been given to any patient beforehand. Live CD3+CD8+ CD19− CD56− cells were sorted from PBMCs. This CDR3 spans 13 amino acids. The V end lost 7 bases, the J end lost 6 bases, and 16 bases lay between the germline ends. Germline loops: CDR1 SEHNR, CDR2 FQNEAQ (reference sequence). The data were produced by immunoSEQ multiplex PCR, yet TCRdb's version contains in-frame clones alone and is incomplete. The data show some 13,000 clones, about 75% seen once. The chain uses TRBV7-9 and TRBJ2-7, with unresolved D. The sequence derives from a human donor with melanoma. The sample in question was CD8+ T cells sorted from blood (inferred from file names), obtained from a patient given nivolumab and ipilimumab in sequence. CDR3 coding DNA: TGTGCCAGCATCCGGAATCAGGTCTCCGAGCAGTACTTC. It specifies CASIRNQVSEQYF. The whole variable domain, filled in from reference TRBV7-9 and TRBJ2-7, reads DTGVSQNPRHKITKRGQNVTFRCDPISEHNRLYWYRQTLGQGPEFLTYFQNEAQLEKSRLLSDRFSAERPKGSFSTLEIQRTEQGDSAMYLCASIRNQVSEQYFGPGTRLTVT.